This is a list of T cell receptor beta chains from one sample in a study of cytomegalovirus exposure and HLA in healthy donors. Using immunoSEQ multiplex PCR, the repertoire was profiled, and TCRdb retains in-frame clones only, with some absent. The sample yields fewer than 110,000 clones, over 80% seen once. The material sequenced was PBMCs. The receptors come from a young man in good health and CMV-seropositive. Both conserved end residues are part of each CDR3. A D gene is named only where the DNA matches it firmly. The size entry is marked missing in some rows and otherwise reads once, few, many or a size class.

J gene: TRBJ2-6; clone size: -; D gene: -; V gene: TRBV10-3; CDR3 protein: CAIRYGEPVANVLTF; CDR3 DNA: TGTGCCATCAGATACGGTGAACCCGTGGCCAACGTCCTGACTTTC
J gene: TRBJ2-7; clone size: once; D gene: -; V gene: TRBV7-9; CDR3 protein: CASSLDRMGEQYF; CDR3 DNA: TGTGCCAGCAGCTTAGACAGGATGGGCGAGCAGTACTTC
J gene: TRBJ2-3; clone size: -; D gene: TRBD2; V gene: TRBV5-1; CDR3 protein: CASSFIAGGSTDTQYF; CDR3 DNA: TGCGCCAGCAGCTTCATTGCGGGGGGCAGCACAGATACGCAGTATTTT
J gene: TRBJ2-7; clone size: -; D gene: -; V gene: TRBV7-3; CDR3 protein: CASSLTSAGDYEQYF; CDR3 DNA: TGTGCCAGCAGCTTAACGAGTGCAGGTGACTACGAGCAGTACTTC
J gene: TRBJ2-1; clone size: -; D gene: -; V gene: TRBV5-1; CDR3 protein: CASSLDQYEQFF; CDR3 DNA: TGCGCCAGCAGCTTGGACCAGTACGAGCAGTTCTTC
J gene: TRBJ1-2; clone size: -; D gene: TRBD1; V gene: TRBV29-1; CDR3 protein: CSVEQGARGYTF; CDR3 DNA: TGCAGCGTTGAACAGGGGGCTAGAGGCTACACCTTC
J gene: TRBJ1-4; clone size: -; D gene: -; V gene: TRBV6-5; CDR3 protein: CASSYRGPPNEKLFF; CDR3 DNA: TGTGCCAGCAGTTACCGCGGGCCCCCTAATGAAAAACTGTTTTTT
J gene: TRBJ1-1; clone size: -; D gene: -; V gene: TRBV4-1; CDR3 protein: CASSQDYGVNTEAFF; CDR3 DNA: TGCGCCAGCAGCCAAGATTACGGGGTAAACACTGAAGCTTTCTTT
J gene: TRBJ2-5; clone size: -; D gene: -; V gene: TRBV7-2; CDR3 protein: CATSGGAGRETQYF; CDR3 DNA: TGTGCCACTTCCGGCGGGGCAGGGCGCGAGACCCAGTACTTC
J gene: TRBJ2-3; clone size: -; D gene: TRBD2; V gene: TRBV9; CDR3 protein: CASSVVAGYSTDTQYF; CDR3 DNA: TGTGCCAGCAGCGTAGTAGCGGGGTATAGCACAGATACGCAGTATTTT
J gene: TRBJ1-6; clone size: -; D gene: TRBD1; V gene: TRBV7-9; CDR3 protein: CASDRTGPNSPLHF; CDR3 DNA: TGTGCCAGCGACCGGACAGGGCCCAATTCACCCCTCCACTTT
J gene: TRBJ1-1; clone size: -; D gene: -; V gene: TRBV5-1; CDR3 protein: CASLLQGYTEAFF; CDR3 DNA: TGCGCCAGCCTCCTTCAGGGTTACACTGAAGCTTTCTTT
J gene: TRBJ1-1; clone size: -; D gene: -; V gene: TRBV5-1; CDR3 protein: CASSLTRLSHGGKNTEAFF; CDR3 DNA: TGCGCCAGCAGCTTGACCCGACTCTCCCATGGGGGGAAGAACACTGAAGCTTTCTTT
J gene: TRBJ1-2; clone size: -; D gene: -; V gene: TRBV7-9; CDR3 protein: CSSSLGRASLYGYTF; CDR3 DNA: TGTTCCAGCAGCTTAGGAAGAGCGAGTCTCTATGGCTACACCTTC
J gene: TRBJ2-7; clone size: -; D gene: -; V gene: TRBV5-1; CDR3 protein: CASSLGVTTYEQYF; CDR3 DNA: TGCGCCAGCAGCTTGGGCGTCACCACCTACGAGCAGTACTTC
J gene: TRBJ1-2; clone size: -; D gene: -; V gene: TRBV6-5; CDR3 protein: CASSYSSVLNGYTF; CDR3 DNA: TGTGCCAGCAGTTACTCGTCGGTCCTCAATGGCTACACCTTC
J gene: TRBJ2-5; clone size: -; D gene: -; V gene: TRBV19; CDR3 protein: CASGGRFRETQYF; CDR3 DNA: TGTGCCAGTGGCGGAAGATTTCGGGAGACCCAGTACTTC
J gene: TRBJ1-5; clone size: once; D gene: -; V gene: TRBV7-9; CDR3 protein: CASSLGTGENQPQHF; CDR3 DNA: TGTGCCAGCAGCTTAGGAACGGGAGAGAATCAGCCCCAGCATTTT
J gene: TRBJ2-3; clone size: -; D gene: TRBD2; V gene: TRBV4-1; CDR3 protein: CASSQDGRGASTDTQYF; CDR3 DNA: TGCGCCAGCAGCCAAGATGGGCGGGGGGCCAGCACAGATACGCAGTATTTT
J gene: TRBJ2-7; clone size: -; D gene: TRBD1; V gene: TRBV9; CDR3 protein: CASSGQGEQYF; CDR3 DNA: TGTGCCAGCAGCGGACAGGGCGAGCAGTACTTC
J gene: TRBJ1-2; clone size: -; D gene: -; V gene: TRBV25-1; CDR3 protein: CASRENYGYTF; CDR3 DNA: TGTGCCAGCAGAGAGAACTATGGCTACACCTTC
J gene: TRBJ1-3; clone size: -; D gene: TRBD1; V gene: TRBV19; CDR3 protein: CASSSRTGQVSGNTIYF; CDR3 DNA: TGTGCCAGTAGTTCAAGGACAGGTCAAGTCTCTGGAAACACCATATATTTT
J gene: TRBJ2-5; clone size: -; D gene: -; V gene: TRBV5-1; CDR3 protein: CASSLQGETQYF; CDR3 DNA: TGCGCCAGCAGCTTGCAGGGAGAGACCCAGTACTTC
J gene: TRBJ1-2; clone size: -; D gene: TRBD1; V gene: TRBV5-1; CDR3 protein: CASSRSQGALGGYTF; CDR3 DNA: TGCGCCAGCAGCCGGTCCCAGGGGGCGTTGGGTGGCTACACCTTC
J gene: TRBJ1-2; clone size: few; D gene: TRBD1; V gene: TRBV11-2; CDR3 protein: CASSLGLRTGHEYGYTF; CDR3 DNA: TGTGCCAGCAGCTTAGGCTTGAGGACAGGGCATGAGTATGGCTACACCTTC
J gene: TRBJ2-3; clone size: once; D gene: -; V gene: TRBV10-1; CDR3 protein: CASSLAGEDTQYF; CDR3 DNA: TGCGCCAGCAGTTTAGCAGGGGAAGATACGCAGTATTTT
J gene: TRBJ2-1; clone size: -; D gene: TRBD2; V gene: TRBV9; CDR3 protein: CASSVTLAGNEQFF; CDR3 DNA: TGTGCCAGCAGCGTAACACTAGCGGGCAATGAGCAGTTCTTC
J gene: TRBJ2-7; clone size: once; D gene: -; V gene: TRBV5-6; CDR3 protein: CASSLNYEQYF; CDR3 DNA: TGTGCCAGCAGCTTGAATTACGAGCAGTACTTC
J gene: TRBJ2-1; clone size: -; D gene: -; V gene: TRBV7-3; CDR3 protein: CASKEDGIVREQFF; CDR3 DNA: TGTGCCAGCAAGGAGGATGGTATTGTCAGGGAGCAGTTCTTC
J gene: TRBJ2-1; clone size: -; D gene: -; V gene: TRBV1; CDR3 protein: CTSSQDGQVYNEQFF; CDR3 DNA: TGCACCAGCAGCCAAGATGGCCAGGTCTACAATGAGCAGTTCTTC
J gene: TRBJ2-4; clone size: -; D gene: TRBD2; V gene: TRBV19; CDR3 protein: CASSTTSGLAKNIQYF; CDR3 DNA: TGTGCCAGTAGTACGACTAGCGGGCTAGCCAAAAACATTCAGTACTTC
J gene: TRBJ1-1; clone size: once; D gene: -; V gene: TRBV11-2; CDR3 protein: CASSILGGTTEAFF; CDR3 DNA: TGTGCCAGCAGCATTTTAGGAGGTACCACTGAAGCTTTCTTT
J gene: TRBJ2-7; clone size: once; D gene: TRBD2; V gene: TRBV7-9; CDR3 protein: CASSLTAGGPYEQYF; CDR3 DNA: TGTGCCAGCAGCTTAACAGCGGGGGGACCCTACGAGCAGTACTTC
J gene: TRBJ2-7; clone size: -; D gene: -; V gene: TRBV14; CDR3 protein: CATEETAYEQYF; CDR3 DNA: TGTGCCACAGAGGAGACCGCCTACGAGCAGTACTTC
J gene: TRBJ2-7; clone size: once; D gene: TRBD2; V gene: TRBV27; CDR3 protein: CASSSSGLAGVYEQYF; CDR3 DNA: TGTGCCAGCAGTTCCTCCGGACTAGCGGGGGTTTACGAGCAGTACTTC
J gene: TRBJ1-1; clone size: -; D gene: -; V gene: TRBV30; CDR3 protein: CAWSVQTNTEAFF; CDR3 DNA: TGTGCCTGGAGTGTTCAGACTAACACTGAAGCTTTCTTT
J gene: TRBJ2-7; clone size: -; D gene: TRBD1; V gene: TRBV6-1; CDR3 protein: CASSERRQGGYEQYF; CDR3 DNA: TGTGCCAGCAGTGAAAGGAGACAGGGTGGCTACGAGCAGTACTTC
J gene: TRBJ2-7; clone size: once; D gene: TRBD1; V gene: TRBV19; CDR3 protein: CASSSQGRGEQYF; CDR3 DNA: TGTGCCAGTAGTTCACAGGGGAGAGGGGAGCAGTACTTC
J gene: TRBJ2-1; clone size: -; D gene: -; V gene: TRBV5-8; CDR3 protein: CATSFQFF; CDR3 DNA: TGTGCCACCTCTTTTCAGTTCTTC
J gene: TRBJ2-5; clone size: -; D gene: TRBD1; V gene: TRBV6-5; CDR3 protein: CASSFQGALGTQYF; CDR3 DNA: TGTGCCAGCAGTTTCCAGGGGGCCCTCGGGACCCAGTACTTC